This entry is about one TCR beta chain. Its antigen is currently unknown. It may be a read error: a sequence one base away is much more abundant. This record comes from a study of blood T cells in healthy people across ages. Study-level points and caveats: Unsorted PBMCs blocked a conclusive comparison of naive and antigen-experienced cells. The study lacked donor CMV status, which possibly confounded expanded clonotype changes.

CDR1 is SNHLY and CDR2 is FYNNEI in the germline V gene. The CDR3 contains 15 residues. The ends lost 6 bases at V and 11 bases at J; junction bases unmatched: 13. PBMCs, at least 6 million per sample, were isolated. Alongside a J-beta primer mix, a sample-barcoded 5' primer served in a second PCR lasting about 7 to 12 cycles. TCRdb called the 5' RACE reads again in MiXCR, with one record for every CDR3 protein. The sample has about 1,400,000 distinct CDR3 sequences, 42% seen once. This chain uses TRBV2 with TRBJ2-5, with 12 bases aligning to TRBD1. This receptor was identified in a young woman in good health. The sequenced material came from blood. The CDR3 nucleotides are TGTGCCAGCAGCGCGGGACAGGGGGCCTACAATGAGCAGTACTTC. It codes for CASSAGQGAYNEQYF.